The clone carrying this TCR beta chain was seen a handful of times. Its specificity is unknown. TCR beta VDJ and CDR3 profiles were obtained from a genomic DNA template. A single record per CDR3 protein comes from TCRdb applying MiXCR to the reads. The table lists roughly 240,000 distinct CDR3 sequences, approximately 45% of them singletons. Germline CDR1 SQVTM, CDR2 ANQGSEA. The V and J ends lost 2 bases and 4 bases respectively, with 7 bases between them. The CDR3 is 12 amino acids. This entry comes from a study of CD8+CD57+ T cells in acquired aplastic anemia. General observations from the study: The same twenty-nine CD8+ CDR3 sequences occurred in patients and in controls. CD8+ Simpson's diversity did not differ significantly between patients and controls.

Selection for sequencing was limited to patients who had shown CD8+CD57+ cell expansion by flow cytometry. Patients had not yet gotten any therapy when their blood was taken for sampling. V and J are TRBV29-1 and TRBJ2-3; no clear D. The source material was sorted CD4+, CD8+, or CD8+CD57+ T cells (not recorded which) from PBMCs. This receptor was obtained from a human donor with aplastic anemia. The CDR3 protein is CSVEKSSDTQYF. CDR3 nucleotides: TGCAGCGTTGAAAAGTCCTCAGATACGCAGTATTTT.